This T cell receptor beta chain was sequenced in a study of cytomegalovirus exposure and HLA in healthy donors. In the PCR, 60 Vbeta and 13 Jbeta primers were used. Sequencing was performed with immunoSEQ multiplex PCR; in TCRdb, only in-frame clones are kept and a portion is missing. The sample carries around 130,000 clones, around 83% recorded once. A note on this clone: The target antigen is unknown.

Whole-study results and caveats: Productive rates of about 90% or about 30% were seen for most TCR beta V segments in an earlier analysis. High specificity and sensitivity for cytomegalovirus status were reported for the classifier.

This sequence was found in a girl aged 2-10 years in good health and CMV-seronegative. The sample consisted of PBMCs.

In DNA form, the CDR3 reads TGTGCCAGCAGCCTCCCGACAGGGGTGGGCTCTGGGGCCAACGTCCTGACTTTC. Amino acid sequence: CASSLPTGVGSGANVLTF. This chain connects TRBV7-9 to TRBJ2-6, with 8 bases identical to TRBD1. The CDR3 totals 18 residues. CDR1 and CDR2 (germline): SEHNR, FQNEAQ (reference sequence). The junction had 9 bases not matched to a gene; V was cut back by 5 bases and J by 0 bases.